This entry lists 10 T cell receptor beta chains sequenced from one sample in a study of vaccination effects on CD4 cells after COVID-19. Profiling relied on immunoSEQ multiplex PCR, and the TCRdb table lists in-frame clones only, not all of them. Of over 55,000 clones in the sample, around 81% were seen once. Their target antigens are unknown. Antigen-specific CD4+ T cells were first expanded with viral peptide pools by the ViraFEST assay and only then sequenced. Following 10 days of culture, CD4+ T cells were isolated. Material: CD4+ T cells from PBMCs cultured with HCoV-229E spike peptides, obtained before COVID-19 vaccination. The receptors stem from a human donor who received a COVID-19 vaccine.

This clone was detected a few times. V is TRBV2 and J is TRBJ2-7; D unclear. Germline V gene data show CDR1 as SNHLY and CDR2 as FYNNEI. There are 13 residues in the CDR3. The V end lost 5 bases, the J end lost 5 bases, and 13 bases lay between the germline ends. This CDR3 reads CASSQNPGNEQYV. CDR3 bases: TGTGCCAGCAGTCAGAATCCGGGTAACGAGCAGTACGTC.

CDR3 amino acids: CASSLEGAYYGYTF. CDR3 nucleotide sequence: TGCGCCAGCAGCTTGGAGGGGGCTTACTATGGCTACACCTTC. V is TRBV5-1 and J is TRBJ1-2; TRBD1 matches 7 bases. With V trimmed by 0 bases and J by 3 bases, 2 bases remained unmatched. This CDR3 has 14 residues. Per germline, CDR1 SGHRS and CDR2 YFSETQ. The full variable domain, its missing parts supplied by reference TRBV5-1 and TRBJ1-2, is KAGVTQTPRYLIKTRGQQVTLSCSPISGHRSVSWYQQTPGQGLQFLFEYFSETQRNKGNFPGRFSGRQFSNSRSEMNVSTLELGDSALYLCASSLEGAYYGYTFGSGTRLTVV.

The rearrangement links TRBV3-1 (or the pseudogene TRBV3-2) to TRBJ2-4; D call uncertain. This CDR3 is 13 amino acids long. The germline CDR1 and CDR2 sequences are LGHDT and YNNKEL (reference sequence). V was trimmed by 3 bases and J by 11 bases, leaving 14 bases between them. CDR3 DNA: TGTGCCAGCAGCCAGAGCTCGATCACCCTTCAGTACTTC. Translated: CASSQSSITLQYF.

This chain uses TRBV11-2 with TRBJ2-7, with D uncertain. Germline lookup yields CDR1 SGHAT and CDR2 FQNNGV. The V end lost 4 bases, the J end lost 4 bases, and 11 bases lay between the germline ends. The CDR3 has 13 amino acids. In DNA, the CDR3 is TGTGCCAGCAGCTCCTCCCTGGGGTACGAGCAGTACGTC. Protein product: CASSSSLGYEQYV.

The V gene is TRBV6-5, the J gene TRBJ2-4; D is undetermined. The CDR3 loop spans 15 amino acids. Trimming shortened V by 6 bases and J by 0 bases, and 12 bases separated the two germline ends. CDR1 is MNHEY, CDR2 SVGAGI, per germline. The CDR3: CASSRNRVAKNIQYF. The CDR3 DNA is TGTGCCAGCAGCCGTAATCGGGTAGCCAAAAACATTCAGTACTTC.

This clone has only a few counts. The chain is built from TRBV25-1 and TRBJ1-6; possible D gene TRBD1, 5 bases. Looked up from germline, CDR1 is MGHDK and CDR2 is SYGVNS. The V gene lost 5 bases and the J gene lost 10 bases, with 12 bases spanning the gap. CDR3 length: 13 residues. As DNA, the CDR3 is TGTGCCAGCAGTTGGGGGGACGACTCACCCCTCCACTTT. Amino acids: CASSWGDDSPLHF.

Only a few counts were recorded for this clone. The chain links TRBV10-1 to TRBJ2-1, with D possibly matching TRBD2 (5 bases). Trimming took 5 bases from V and 8 from J, leaving 7 bases between them. The CDR3 is made up of 11 amino acids. CDR1 and CDR2 (germline): WNHNN, SYGVQD (reference sequence). CDR3 in DNA: TGCGCCAGCAGTCGGGGAGATGAGCAGTTCTTC. Protein sequence: CASSRGDEQFF.

In nucleotides, the CDR3 is TGTGCCAGTAGTCTGACGGAGCAAGAGACCCAGTACTTC. This gives the protein CASSLTEQETQYF. The chain uses TRBV19 and TRBJ2-5; no clear D gene. The germline V and J ends were trimmed by 5 bases and 2 bases, with 9 bases remaining between them. The CDR3 consists of 13 residues. The germline V gene encodes CDR1 LNHDA and CDR2 SQIVND (reference sequence). Combining the CDR3 with reference TRBV19 and TRBJ2-5 gives the whole variable domain DGGITQSPKYLFRKEGQNVTLSCEQNLNHDAMYWYRQDPGQGLRLIYYSQIVNDFQKGDIAEGYSVSREKKESFPLTVTSAQKNPTAFYLCASSLTEQETQYFGPGTRLLVL.

The V and J genes are TRBV9 and TRBJ2-3; TRBD1 matches 8 bases. In germline, CDR1 is SGDLS, CDR2 YYNGEE. There are 15 residues in the CDR3. Trimming took 4 bases from V and 0 from J; bases not matched to a gene: 4. Here the CDR3 DNA reads TGTGCCAGCAGCCCCGGGACAGGAAGCACAGATACGCAGTATTTT. Protein: CASSPGTGSTDTQYF.

The J gene is TRBJ2-1, the V gene TRBV7-3; TRBD2 agrees at 14 bases. J gave up 7 bases and V 4 bases, and 9 bases lay outside the gene matches. The CDR3 contains 17 residues. Germline CDR1 SGHTA, CDR2 FQGTGA. The CDR3 here is CASSSRGLAGGWNEQFF. Written as DNA, the CDR3 is TGTGCCAGCAGCTCCCGAGGACTAGCGGGGGGTTGGAATGAGCAGTTCTTC. Variable domain in full (rest from reference TRBV7-3 and TRBJ2-1): GAGVSQTPSNKVTEKGKYVELRCDPISGHTALYWYRQSLGQGPEFLIYFQGTGAADDSGLPNDRFFAVRPEGSVSTLKIQRTERGDSAVYLCASSSRGLAGGWNEQFFGPGTRLTVL.